Below, 2 T cell receptor beta chains from the same sample are listed, as sequenced in a study of cytomegalovirus exposure and HLA in healthy donors. Both 60 Vbeta primers and 13 Jbeta primers went into the PCR. TCRdb's copy holds only in-frame clones and misses some; the assay was immunoSEQ multiplex PCR. The repertoire consists of about 190,000 clones, with 65% to 90% occurring once and the leading ten covering 6.3%. Sequencing used PBMCs. The origin of the receptors is a man aged 40-49 years in good health and CMV-seropositive.

The chain combines TRBV2 with TRBJ1-1; D is unresolved. The CDR3 is 14 residues long. CDR1 and CDR2 from the germline V gene are SNHLY and FYNNEI. V lost 4 bases, J lost 5 bases, and 14 bases lay in between. In DNA, the CDR3 is TGTGCCAGCAGTGTTGGGGAGGGAAGGACTGAAGCTTTCTTT. Encoded protein: CASSVGEGRTEAFF.

This clone was found a few times. This chain connects TRBV5-6 to TRBJ1-1, with 10 positions matching TRBD1. CDR1 is SGHDT and CDR2 is YYEEEE in the germline V gene. This CDR3 contains 16 residues. The V and J ends lost 2 bases and 11 bases, in that order; junction bases with no gene match: 15. Here the CDR3 DNA reads TGTGCCAGCAGCTTATCCCCGACAGGGGGCTATTCGGGGGCTTTCTTT. This codes for CASSLSPTGGYSGAFF.